A selection of T cell receptor beta chains follows, all from one sample in a study of T cell repertoires in cytomegalovirus infection. MiXCR, run by TCRdb on the reads, gives a single entry per CDR3 protein. The data show 570,000 or so distinct CDR3 sequences, approximately 40% seen once. Their antigen targets remain unknown. Sequenced here: cultured PBMCs, sampled from culture after CMV antigen stimulation. The source is a human donor in good health (CMV status not recorded). Some clones in this sample may be carry-over from other donors' samples. Both conserved end residues are part of each CDR3. The D gene is left open where the match is weak. Size tells how often a clone was seen (once, few, many) or the class of an expanded clone, and some rows leave it out.

v_call: TRBV9
d_call: -
j_call: TRBJ2-2
clone_size: -
cdr3_aa: CASSVGQIRTGELFF
cdr3_nt: TGTGCCAGCAGCGTAGGGCAGATTAGGACCGGGGAGCTGTTTTTT

v_call: TRBV19
d_call: TRBD2
j_call: TRBJ2-1
clone_size: -
cdr3_aa: CATIPAGAYNEQFF
cdr3_nt: TGTGCCACCATTCCTGCGGGAGCCTACAATGAGCAGTTCTTC

v_call: TRBV20-1
d_call: -
j_call: TRBJ2-1
clone_size: -
cdr3_aa: CSAIAPSPSYNEQFF
cdr3_nt: TGCAGTGCTATAGCACCTTCCCCATCTTACAATGAGCAGTTCTTC

v_call: TRBV20-1
d_call: -
j_call: TRBJ2-3
clone_size: -
cdr3_aa: CSARDQNTDTQYF
cdr3_nt: TGCAGTGCTAGAGATCAGAACACAGATACGCAGTATTTT

v_call: TRBV7-2
d_call: -
j_call: TRBJ2-5
clone_size: -
cdr3_aa: CASRPPGLRIETQYF
cdr3_nt: TGTGCCAGCAGGCCTCCGGGACTGAGGATAGAGACCCAGTACTTC

v_call: TRBV7-4
d_call: TRBD1
j_call: TRBJ1-4
clone_size: -
cdr3_aa: CASSPKTGEREKLFF
cdr3_nt: TGTGCCAGCAGCCCAAAGACAGGGGAGCGCGAAAAACTGTTTTTT

v_call: TRBV7-9
d_call: TRBD1
j_call: TRBJ1-1
clone_size: -
cdr3_aa: CASSLGRGQRTEAFF
cdr3_nt: TGTGCCAGCAGCTTAGGTAGGGGGCAACGAACTGAAGCTTTCTTT

v_call: TRBV7-2
d_call: TRBD1
j_call: TRBJ2-7
clone_size: -
cdr3_aa: CASSRTGALSEQYF
cdr3_nt: TGTGCCAGCAGCCGGACAGGGGCCCTTAGCGAGCAGTACTTC

v_call: TRBV10-3
d_call: -
j_call: TRBJ2-1
clone_size: -
cdr3_aa: CAISEFSGAEQFF
cdr3_nt: TGTGCCATCAGTGAGTTCTCCGGGGCAGAGCAGTTCTTC

v_call: TRBV25-1
d_call: TRBD1
j_call: TRBJ2-1
clone_size: few
cdr3_aa: CASSDTGGRYNEQFF
cdr3_nt: TGTGCCAGCAGTGATACAGGGGGCCGCTACAATGAGCAGTTCTTC

v_call: TRBV7-9
d_call: -
j_call: TRBJ1-1
clone_size: -
cdr3_aa: CASSLIRTVTDEAFF
cdr3_nt: TGTGCCAGCAGCTTAATACGGACGGTAACCGATGAAGCTTTCTTT

v_call: TRBV6-2/TRBV6-3
d_call: TRBD2
j_call: TRBJ2-3
clone_size: -
cdr3_aa: CASQGSGGTQYF
cdr3_nt: TGTGCCAGCCAGGGGAGCGGGGGCACGCAGTATTTT

v_call: TRBV7-2
d_call: -
j_call: TRBJ2-1
clone_size: -
cdr3_aa: CASSLGPAGYNEQFF
cdr3_nt: TGTGCCAGCAGCTTAGGGCCGGCCGGGTACAATGAGCAGTTCTTC

v_call: TRBV10-3
d_call: -
j_call: TRBJ2-7
clone_size: -
cdr3_aa: CAIGRGAHEQYF
cdr3_nt: TGTGCCATCGGACGGGGGGCCCACGAGCAGTACTTC

v_call: TRBV12-3/TRBV12-4
d_call: -
j_call: TRBJ2-3
clone_size: few
cdr3_aa: CASTLRGATDTQYF
cdr3_nt: TGTGCCAGCACCCTAAGGGGGGCGACAGATACGCAGTATTTT

v_call: TRBV20-1
d_call: TRBD1
j_call: TRBJ1-3
clone_size: -
cdr3_aa: CSAYPGGRRNTIYF
cdr3_nt: TGCAGTGCTTACCCAGGGGGCCGACGTAACACCATATATTTT

v_call: TRBV11-2
d_call: TRBD1
j_call: TRBJ2-5
clone_size: -
cdr3_aa: CASSSQGQPQETQYF
cdr3_nt: TGTGCCAGCAGCTCCCAGGGACAGCCGCAAGAGACCCAGTACTTC

v_call: TRBV2
d_call: -
j_call: TRBJ2-5
clone_size: medium-sized
cdr3_aa: CASRARVTETQYF
cdr3_nt: TGTGCCAGCCGAGCTAGGGTGACGGAGACCCAGTACTTC

v_call: TRBV12-3/TRBV12-4
d_call: -
j_call: TRBJ2-1
clone_size: few
cdr3_aa: CASRPLGGYNEQFF
cdr3_nt: TGTGCCAGCAGGCCCCTGGGGGGATACAATGAGCAGTTCTTC

v_call: TRBV5-1
d_call: -
j_call: TRBJ1-1
clone_size: -
cdr3_aa: CASSLREGPNTEAFF
cdr3_nt: TGCGCCAGCAGCTTGAGGGAGGGCCCCAACACTGAAGCTTTCTTT

v_call: TRBV3-1
d_call: -
j_call: TRBJ1-1
clone_size: few
cdr3_aa: CASSHGSFTEAFF
cdr3_nt: TGTGCCAGCAGTCACGGGTCCTTCACTGAAGCTTTCTTT

v_call: TRBV19
d_call: -
j_call: TRBJ2-1
clone_size: -
cdr3_aa: CASSIDAGYSYNEQFF
cdr3_nt: TGTGCCAGTAGTATAGATGCGGGATACTCCTACAATGAGCAGTTCTTC

v_call: TRBV10-3
d_call: -
j_call: TRBJ1-2
clone_size: -
cdr3_aa: CAIRRGTENYGYTF
cdr3_nt: TGTGCCATCAGGAGAGGGACGGAAAACTATGGCTACACCTTC

v_call: TRBV28
d_call: TRBD2
j_call: TRBJ2-5
clone_size: many
cdr3_aa: CASSTEGLARETQYF
cdr3_nt: TGTGCCAGCAGTACCGAGGGACTAGCGAGGGAGACCCAGTACTTC

v_call: TRBV18
d_call: -
j_call: TRBJ2-2
clone_size: -
cdr3_aa: CASSKSAGGSTGELFF
cdr3_nt: TGTGCCAGCTCCAAATCCGCCGGGGGAAGCACCGGGGAGCTGTTTTTT

v_call: TRBV6-2/TRBV6-3
d_call: TRBD2
j_call: TRBJ2-7
clone_size: -
cdr3_aa: CASSPRTSGRENF
cdr3_nt: TGTGCCAGCAGTCCCCGGACTAGCGGGAGGGAGAACTTC

v_call: TRBV7-2
d_call: -
j_call: TRBJ1-2
clone_size: many
cdr3_aa: CASSLAGGCYGYTF
cdr3_nt: TGTGCCAGCAGCTTGGCTGGGGGGTGCTATGGCTACACCTTC

v_call: TRBV12-3/TRBV12-4
d_call: -
j_call: TRBJ1-4
clone_size: few
cdr3_aa: CASSFGGTTNEKLFF
cdr3_nt: TGTGCCAGCAGTTTTGGGGGAACAACTAATGAAAAACTGTTTTTT

v_call: TRBV7-6
d_call: -
j_call: TRBJ1-1
clone_size: few
cdr3_aa: CASSLGRGITEAFF
cdr3_nt: TGTGCCAGCAGCTTAGGTCGGGGGATCACTGAAGCTTTCTTT

v_call: TRBV20-1
d_call: -
j_call: TRBJ2-7
clone_size: -
cdr3_aa: CSARRDAYEQYF
cdr3_nt: TGCAGTGCTAGGCGGGACGCCTACGAGCAGTACTTC

v_call: TRBV20-1
d_call: TRBD2
j_call: TRBJ2-1
clone_size: few
cdr3_aa: CSAIPLAGGHNEQFF
cdr3_nt: TGCAGTGCTATACCCCTAGCGGGAGGGCACAATGAGCAGTTCTTC

v_call: TRBV7-6
d_call: -
j_call: TRBJ2-7
clone_size: few
cdr3_aa: CASSLSAGPASYEQYF
cdr3_nt: TGTGCCAGCAGCTTATCGGCAGGGCCAGCCTCCTACGAGCAGTACTTC

v_call: TRBV7-6
d_call: -
j_call: TRBJ2-1
clone_size: few
cdr3_aa: CASSSPGLPSNEQFF
cdr3_nt: TGTGCCAGCAGCTCCCCGGGACTCCCCTCCAATGAGCAGTTCTTC

v_call: TRBV11-2
d_call: -
j_call: TRBJ2-1
clone_size: few
cdr3_aa: CASSLFGQHNEQFF
cdr3_nt: TGTGCCAGCAGCTTATTTGGGCAACACAATGAGCAGTTCTTC

v_call: TRBV7-2
d_call: TRBD2
j_call: TRBJ2-7
clone_size: few
cdr3_aa: CASSFNSGSHEQYF
cdr3_nt: TGTGCCAGCAGCTTTAATAGCGGGAGCCACGAGCAGTACTTC

v_call: TRBV6-2/TRBV6-3
d_call: -
j_call: TRBJ2-7
clone_size: -
cdr3_aa: CASSLDGSQKEYF
cdr3_nt: TGTGCCAGCAGTCTCGACGGGTCGCAAAAGGAGTACTTC